This T cell receptor beta chain comes out of a study of radiotherapy plus CTLA-4 blockade in lung cancer. About the study: Of the patients, about 19% showed objective responses and about 29% attained disease control.

Chemo-refractory metastatic non-small-cell lung cancer patients received focal radiation with ipilimumab CTLA-4 blockade. Whole-study findings and limits: Early blood T cell clone dynamics reportedly forecast response best, with interferon-beta. Radiotherapy plus ipilimumab was followed by expansion in blood of tumor-derived TCR clones.

Data came from immunoSEQ multiplex PCR; TCRdb stores just in-frame clones and leaves some out. The data contain about 90,000 clones, over 75% of them seen just once; the ten biggest clones take up roughly 15%. The CDR3 runs to 12 residues. Germline CDR1 GTSNPN, CDR2 SVGIG (reference sequence). Trimming cost V 2 bases and J 6 bases, with 10 bases left between them. With regard to this clone: What it binds is not known.

The clonotype originates from a human donor with non-small cell lung cancer that progressed on radiotherapy plus ipilimumab. The input for sequencing was peripheral blood, taken from a patient treated with radiotherapy plus ipilimumab. The J gene is TRBJ1-1, the V gene TRBV30; D gene ambiguous. In DNA, the CDR3 is TGTGCCTGGAGTAGGGTAGGAGCTGAAGCTTTCTTT. Translating it yields CAWSRVGAEAFF.